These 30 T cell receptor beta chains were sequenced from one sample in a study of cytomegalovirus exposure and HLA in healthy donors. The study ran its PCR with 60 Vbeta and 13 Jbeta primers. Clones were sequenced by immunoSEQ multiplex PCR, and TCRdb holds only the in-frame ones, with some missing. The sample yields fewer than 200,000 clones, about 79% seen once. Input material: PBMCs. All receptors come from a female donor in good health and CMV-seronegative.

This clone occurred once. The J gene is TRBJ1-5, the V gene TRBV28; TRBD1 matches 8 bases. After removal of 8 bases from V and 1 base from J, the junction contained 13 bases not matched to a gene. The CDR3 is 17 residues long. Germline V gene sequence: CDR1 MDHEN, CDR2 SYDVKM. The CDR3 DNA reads TGTGCCAGCTCATATCTTCGGACAGGGCAGAGCAATCAGCCCCAGCATTTT. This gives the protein CASSYLRTGQSNQPQHF.

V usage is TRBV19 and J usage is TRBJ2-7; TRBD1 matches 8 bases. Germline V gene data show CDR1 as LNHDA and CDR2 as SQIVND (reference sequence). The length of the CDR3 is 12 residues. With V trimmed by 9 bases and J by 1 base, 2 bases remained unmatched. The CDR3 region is CASGDRSYEQYF. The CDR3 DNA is TGTGCCAGCGGGGACAGGTCCTACGAGCAGTACTTC.

CDR3 sequence (DNA): TGTGCCAGCAGCTTAGTGACAGGGTACCACAATGAGCAGTTCTTC. This sequence encodes CASSLVTGYHNEQFF. The chain employs TRBV7-8 and TRBJ2-1; the match to TRBD1 covers 7 bases. V was pared by 1 base and J by 5 bases, with 5 bases of the junction left unmatched. The CDR3 runs 15 residues. Germline assignment: CDR1 SGHVS and CDR2 FQNEAQ.

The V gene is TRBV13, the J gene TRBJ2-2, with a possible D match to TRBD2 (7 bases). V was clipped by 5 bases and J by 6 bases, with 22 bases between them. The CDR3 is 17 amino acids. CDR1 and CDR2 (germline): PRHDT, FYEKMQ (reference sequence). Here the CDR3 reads CASSHSLPGGRPGELFF. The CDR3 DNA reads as TGTGCCAGCAGCCACTCACTGCCGGGGGGCAGGCCCGGGGAGCTGTTTTTT.

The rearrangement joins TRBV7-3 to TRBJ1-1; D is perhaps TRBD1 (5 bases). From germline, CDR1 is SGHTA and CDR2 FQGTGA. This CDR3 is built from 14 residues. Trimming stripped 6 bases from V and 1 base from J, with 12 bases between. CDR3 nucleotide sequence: TGTGCCAGCAGTCGTCAGGGAGGGAACACTGAAGCTTTCTTT. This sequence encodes CASSRQGGNTEAFF.

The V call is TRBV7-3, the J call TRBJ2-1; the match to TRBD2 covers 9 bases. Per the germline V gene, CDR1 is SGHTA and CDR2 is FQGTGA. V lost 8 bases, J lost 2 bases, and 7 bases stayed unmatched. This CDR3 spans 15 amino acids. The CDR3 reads CASSGGRATYNEQFF. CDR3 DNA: TGTGCCAGCTCGGGCGGGAGGGCCACCTACAATGAGCAGTTCTTC.

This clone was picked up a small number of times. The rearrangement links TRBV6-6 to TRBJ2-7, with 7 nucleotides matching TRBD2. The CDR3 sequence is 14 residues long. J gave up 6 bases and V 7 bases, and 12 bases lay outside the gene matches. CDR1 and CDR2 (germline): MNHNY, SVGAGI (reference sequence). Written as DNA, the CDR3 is TGTGCCAGCATCCAAGCGGGAAACCCCTCCGAGCAGTACTTC. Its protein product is CASIQAGNPSEQYF.

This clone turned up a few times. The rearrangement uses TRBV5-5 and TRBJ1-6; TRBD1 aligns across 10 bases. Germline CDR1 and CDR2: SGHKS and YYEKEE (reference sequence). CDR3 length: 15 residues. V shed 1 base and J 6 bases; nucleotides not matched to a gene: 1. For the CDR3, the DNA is TGTGCCAGCAGCTTGTGGGACAGGGGTAATTCACCCCTCCACTTT. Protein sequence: CASSLWDRGNSPLHF.

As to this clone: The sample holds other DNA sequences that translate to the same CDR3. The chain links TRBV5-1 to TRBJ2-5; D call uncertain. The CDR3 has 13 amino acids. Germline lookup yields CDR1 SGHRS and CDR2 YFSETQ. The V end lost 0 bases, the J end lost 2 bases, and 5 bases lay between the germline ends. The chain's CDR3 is CASSLERQETQYF. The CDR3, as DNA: TGCGCCAGCAGCTTGGAGCGACAAGAGACCCAGTACTTC.

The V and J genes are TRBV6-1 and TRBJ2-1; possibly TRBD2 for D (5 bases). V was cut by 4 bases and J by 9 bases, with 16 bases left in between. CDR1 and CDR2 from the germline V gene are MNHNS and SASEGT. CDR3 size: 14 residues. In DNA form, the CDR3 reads TGTGCCAGCAGTGGGTCGGTGGGTCGGGGTGAGCAGTTCTTC. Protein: CASSGSVGRGEQFF.

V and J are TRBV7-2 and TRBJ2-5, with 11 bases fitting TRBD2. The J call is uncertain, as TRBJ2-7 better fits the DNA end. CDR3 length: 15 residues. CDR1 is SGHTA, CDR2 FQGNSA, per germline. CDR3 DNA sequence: TGTGCCAGCAGCACGGGACTAGCGGCCTCCTACGAGCAGTACTTC. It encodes CASSTGLAASYEQYF.

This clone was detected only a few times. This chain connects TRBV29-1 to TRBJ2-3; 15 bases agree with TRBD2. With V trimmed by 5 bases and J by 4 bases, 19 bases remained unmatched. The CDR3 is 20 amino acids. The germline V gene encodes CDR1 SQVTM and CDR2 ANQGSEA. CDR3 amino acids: CSVYGGVTRTSGGAADTQYF. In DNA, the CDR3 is TGCAGCGTTTACGGGGGGGTGACCCGGACTAGCGGGGGGGCCGCAGATACGCAGTATTTT.

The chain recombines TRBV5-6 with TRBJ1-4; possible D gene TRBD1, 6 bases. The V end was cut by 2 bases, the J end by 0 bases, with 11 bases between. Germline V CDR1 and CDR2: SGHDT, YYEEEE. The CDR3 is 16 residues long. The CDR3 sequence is CASSFMGAPTNEKLFF. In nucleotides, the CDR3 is TGTGCCAGCAGCTTTATGGGGGCCCCAACTAATGAAAAACTGTTTTTT.

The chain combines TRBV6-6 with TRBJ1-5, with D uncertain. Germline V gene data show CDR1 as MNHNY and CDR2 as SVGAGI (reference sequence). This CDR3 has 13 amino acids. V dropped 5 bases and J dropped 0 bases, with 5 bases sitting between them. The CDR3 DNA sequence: TGTGCCAGCAGTGAGTATAGCAATCAGCCCCAGCATTTT. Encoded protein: CASSEYSNQPQHF.

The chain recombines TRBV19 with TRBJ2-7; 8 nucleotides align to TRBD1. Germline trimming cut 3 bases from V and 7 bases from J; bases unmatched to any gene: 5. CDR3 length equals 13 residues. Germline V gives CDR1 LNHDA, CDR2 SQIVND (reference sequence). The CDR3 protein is CASSMNRGSEQYF. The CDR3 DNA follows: TGTGCCAGTAGTATGAACAGGGGGAGTGAGCAGTACTTC.

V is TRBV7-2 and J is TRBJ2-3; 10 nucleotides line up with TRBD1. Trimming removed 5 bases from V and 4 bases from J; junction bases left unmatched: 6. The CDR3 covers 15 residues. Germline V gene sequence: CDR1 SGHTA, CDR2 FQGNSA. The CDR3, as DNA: TGTGCCAGCAGCGGCGACAGGGGGCCCCCAGATACGCAGTATTTT. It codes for CASSGDRGPPDTQYF.

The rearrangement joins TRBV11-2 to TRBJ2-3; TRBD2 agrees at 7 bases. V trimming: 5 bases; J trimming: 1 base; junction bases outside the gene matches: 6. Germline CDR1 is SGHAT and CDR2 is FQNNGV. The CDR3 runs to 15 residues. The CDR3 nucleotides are TGTGCCAGCAGCAAAGCGGGATTACGCACAGATACGCAGTATTTT. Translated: CASSKAGLRTDTQYF. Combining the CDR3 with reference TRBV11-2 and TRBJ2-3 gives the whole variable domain EAGVAQSPRYKIIEKRQSVAFWCNPISGHATLYWYQQILGQGPKLLIQFQNNGVVDDSQLPKDRFSAERLKGVDSTLKIQPAKLEDSAVYLCASSKAGLRTDTQYFGPGTRLTVL.

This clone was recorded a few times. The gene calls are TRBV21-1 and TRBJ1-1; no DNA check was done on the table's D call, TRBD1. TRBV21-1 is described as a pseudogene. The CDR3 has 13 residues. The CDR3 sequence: CASSPRMDSRAFF. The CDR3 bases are TGTGCCAGCAGCCCCAGAATGGACAGCCGAGCTTTCTTT.

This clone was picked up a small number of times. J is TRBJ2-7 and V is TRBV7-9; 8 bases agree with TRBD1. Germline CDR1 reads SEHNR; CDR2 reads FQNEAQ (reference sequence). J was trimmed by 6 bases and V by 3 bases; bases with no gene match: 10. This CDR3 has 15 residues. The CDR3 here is CASSLRQGAASEQYF. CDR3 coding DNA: TGTGCCAGCAGCTTGCGGCAGGGGGCTGCGTCCGAGCAGTACTTC.

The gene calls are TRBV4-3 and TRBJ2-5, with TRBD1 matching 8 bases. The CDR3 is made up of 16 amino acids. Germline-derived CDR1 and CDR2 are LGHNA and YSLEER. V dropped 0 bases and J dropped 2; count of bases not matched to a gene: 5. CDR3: CASSQDLGTGQETQYF. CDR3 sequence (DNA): TGCGCCAGCAGCCAAGACCTCGGGACAGGACAAGAGACCCAGTACTTC.

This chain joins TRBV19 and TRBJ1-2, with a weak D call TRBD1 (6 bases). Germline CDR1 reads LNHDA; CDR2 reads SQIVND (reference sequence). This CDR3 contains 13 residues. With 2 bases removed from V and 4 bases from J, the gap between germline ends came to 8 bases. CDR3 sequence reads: CASSITGIYGYTF. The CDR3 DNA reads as TGTGCCAGTAGTATAACAGGGATCTATGGCTACACCTTC.

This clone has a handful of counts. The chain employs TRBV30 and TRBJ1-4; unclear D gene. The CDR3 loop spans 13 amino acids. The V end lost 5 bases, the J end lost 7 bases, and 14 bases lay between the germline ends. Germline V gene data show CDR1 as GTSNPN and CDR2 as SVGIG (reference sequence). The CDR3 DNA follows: TGTGCCTGGGAGGGAGGATCTGGTGAAAAACTGTTTTTT. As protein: CAWEGGSGEKLFF.

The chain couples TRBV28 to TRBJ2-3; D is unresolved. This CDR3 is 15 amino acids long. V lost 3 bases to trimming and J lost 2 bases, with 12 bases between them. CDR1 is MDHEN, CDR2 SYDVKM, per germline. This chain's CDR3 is CASSFSRGLTDTQYF. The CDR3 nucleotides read TGTGCCAGCAGTTTTTCCCGAGGCCTCACAGATACGCAGTATTTT.

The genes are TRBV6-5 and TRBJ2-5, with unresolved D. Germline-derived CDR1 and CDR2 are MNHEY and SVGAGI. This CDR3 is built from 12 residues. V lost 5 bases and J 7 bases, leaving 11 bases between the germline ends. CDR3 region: CASSPLSGTQYF. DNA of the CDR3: TGTGCCAGCAGTCCGCTATCCGGGACCCAGTACTTC.

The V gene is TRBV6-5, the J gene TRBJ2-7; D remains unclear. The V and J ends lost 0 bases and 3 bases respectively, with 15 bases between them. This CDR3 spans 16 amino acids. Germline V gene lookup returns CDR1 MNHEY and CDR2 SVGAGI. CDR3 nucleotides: TGTGCCAGCAGTTACTCGAGTCCTCCAAGCTACTACGAGCAGTACTTC. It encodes CASSYSSPPSYYEQYF.

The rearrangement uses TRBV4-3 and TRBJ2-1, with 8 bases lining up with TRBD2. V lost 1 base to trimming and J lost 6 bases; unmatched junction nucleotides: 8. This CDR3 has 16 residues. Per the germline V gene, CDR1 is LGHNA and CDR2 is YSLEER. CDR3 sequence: CASSQGGTRASNEQFF. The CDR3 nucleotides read TGCGCCAGCAGCCAAGGCGGGACTAGGGCCTCCAATGAGCAGTTCTTC.

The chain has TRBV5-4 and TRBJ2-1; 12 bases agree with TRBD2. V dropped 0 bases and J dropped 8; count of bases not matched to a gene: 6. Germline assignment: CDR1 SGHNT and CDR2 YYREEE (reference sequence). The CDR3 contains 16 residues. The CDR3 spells CASSLGAGLAGDEQFF. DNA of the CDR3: TGTGCCAGCAGCTTGGGGGCGGGACTAGCGGGCGATGAGCAGTTCTTC.

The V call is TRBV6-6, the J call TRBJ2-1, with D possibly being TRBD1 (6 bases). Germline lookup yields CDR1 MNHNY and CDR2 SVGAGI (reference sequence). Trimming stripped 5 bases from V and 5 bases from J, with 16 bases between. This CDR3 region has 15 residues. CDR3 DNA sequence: TGTGCCAGCAGTCCTCCGGAATGGGGGCACAATGAGCAGTTCTTC. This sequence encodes CASSPPEWGHNEQFF.

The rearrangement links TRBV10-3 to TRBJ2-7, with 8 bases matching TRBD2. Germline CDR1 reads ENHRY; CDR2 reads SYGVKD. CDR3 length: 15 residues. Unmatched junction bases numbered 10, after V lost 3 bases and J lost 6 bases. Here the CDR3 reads CAISDAIREGVEQYF. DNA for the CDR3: TGTGCCATCAGTGATGCTATCCGGGAGGGGGTCGAGCAGTACTTC.

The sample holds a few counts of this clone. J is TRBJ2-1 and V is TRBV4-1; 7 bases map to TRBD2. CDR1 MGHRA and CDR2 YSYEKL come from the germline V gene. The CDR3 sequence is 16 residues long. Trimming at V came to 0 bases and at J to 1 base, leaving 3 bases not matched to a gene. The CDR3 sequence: CASSQEGGRSYNEQFF. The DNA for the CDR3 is TGCGCCAGCAGCCAAGAGGGAGGGAGGTCCTACAATGAGCAGTTCTTC.